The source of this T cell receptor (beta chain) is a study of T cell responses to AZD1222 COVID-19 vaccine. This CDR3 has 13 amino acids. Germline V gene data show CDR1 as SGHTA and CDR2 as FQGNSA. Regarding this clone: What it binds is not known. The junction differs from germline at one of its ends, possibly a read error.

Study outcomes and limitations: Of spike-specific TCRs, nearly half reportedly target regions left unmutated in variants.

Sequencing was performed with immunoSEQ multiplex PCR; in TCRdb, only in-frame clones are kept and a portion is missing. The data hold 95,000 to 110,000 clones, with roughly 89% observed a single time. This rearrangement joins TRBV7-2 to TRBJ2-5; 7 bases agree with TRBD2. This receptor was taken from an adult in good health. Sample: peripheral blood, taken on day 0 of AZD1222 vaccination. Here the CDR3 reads CASSLGPSGRDDF. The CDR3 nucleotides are TGTGCCAGCAGCTTAGGCCCTAGCGGCCGGGATGACTTC.